The rows below give T cell receptor beta chains drawn from one sample of a study of shared clonotypes between healthy human individuals. TCRdb keeps only in-frame clones here, not all; method: immunoSEQ multiplex PCR. The sample records approximately 500,000 clones, about four fifths being singletons. Sample: PBMCs. The receptor set was obtained from a woman in her 40s in good health. Some clones in this sample may be carry-over from other donors' samples. CDR3s include the opening cysteine and the closing phenylalanine or tryptophan. D genes are given only for firm matches. The size field is filled for only some rows; it gives once, few, many or a size class.

D: NA
size: NA
J: TRBJ2-2
V: TRBV27
DNA: TGTGCCAGCAGCCCGGACCACCCAGACGGGGAGCTGTTTTTT
CDR3: CASSPDHPDGELFF

D: NA
size: once
J: TRBJ2-2
V: TRBV5-8
DNA: TGTGCCAGCAGCCCAGGACTGGACGGGGAGCTGTTTTTT
CDR3: CASSPGLDGELFF

D: NA
size: NA
J: TRBJ1-2
V: TRBV13
DNA: TGTGCCAGCAGCTTGGGCAGGGGATCCAACTATGGCTACACCTTC
CDR3: CASSLGRGSNYGYTF

D: NA
size: once
J: TRBJ2-1
V: TRBV27
DNA: TGTGCCAGCAGCCAGGGAGGTGAGCAGTTCTTC
CDR3: CASSQGGEQFF

D: TRBD1
size: NA
J: TRBJ2-2
V: TRBV5-4
DNA: TGTGCCAGCAGCTCAGGGGACAGGGACTCCGGGGAGCTGTTTTTT
CDR3: CASSSGDRDSGELFF

D: TRBD1
size: NA
J: TRBJ2-5
V: TRBV6-6
DNA: TGTGCCAGCCGGGCAGGGGGCGTTCCAGAGACCCAGTACTTC
CDR3: CASRAGGVPETQYF

D: TRBD1
size: NA
J: TRBJ2-5
V: TRBV11-3
DNA: TGTGCCAGCAGCTCCCCGGGACAGGTTTTGGAGACCCAGTACTTC
CDR3: CASSSPGQVLETQYF

D: TRBD1
size: NA
J: TRBJ1-4
V: TRBV5-6
DNA: TGTGCCAGCAGCTTCTTTCAACCAGGGGGCGCCCGTGAAAAACTGTTTTTT
CDR3: CASSFFQPGGAREKLFF

D: NA
size: NA
J: TRBJ2-7
V: TRBV7-6
DNA: TGTGCCAGCACGCTTCAGAGCGGCTCCTACGAGCAGTACTTC
CDR3: CASTLQSGSYEQYF

D: NA
size: NA
J: TRBJ1-3
V: TRBV14
DNA: TGTGCCAGCAGCCAAGGGACCGAGGGAGGAAACACCATATATTTT
CDR3: CASSQGTEGGNTIYF